Below, 17 T cell receptor beta chains from the same sample are listed, as sequenced in a study of shared clonotypes between healthy human individuals. Some clones are missing from TCRdb's copy, which holds only in-frame ones; the method was immunoSEQ multiplex PCR. The table lists 2 million to 2.5 million clones, over 90% of them singletons. The sequenced sample consisted of naive CD4+ T cells from PBMCs. Subset noted: CD45RA+ positively selected. Source of these receptors: a man aged 18 to 30 in good health. Some clones in this sample may be carry-over from other donors' samples.

This sequence joins TRBV18 and TRBJ2-6; 12 bases line up with TRBD2. This CDR3 contains 23 residues. The germline gives CDR1 KGHSH, CDR2 LQKENI. J lost 0 bases, V lost 5 bases, and 20 bases had no gene match. The CDR3 DNA follows: TGTGCCAGCTCATACTTGCTGCCGGGACTAGCGGGCGCCTTCAGCTCTGGGGCCAACGTCCTGACTTTC. Its translation is CASSYLLPGLAGAFSSGANVLTF.

The sample holds a few counts of this clone. This chain uses TRBV7-9 with TRBJ1-1; D is ambiguous. Trimming cost V 5 bases and J 3 bases, with 13 bases left between them. Germline V gene data show CDR1 as SEHNR and CDR2 as FQNEAQ (reference sequence). This CDR3 region has 14 residues. The CDR3 nucleotides read TGTGCCAGCAGCCGCGGCGGGCCAGACACTGAAGCTTTCTTT. This codes for CASSRGGPDTEAFF.

This chain uses TRBV6-5 with TRBJ1-2, with D possibly being TRBD1 (5 bases). The CDR3 has 14 residues. The germline V gene has CDR1 MNHEY and CDR2 SVGAGI. V was cut by 2 bases and J by 5 bases, with 12 bases left in between. Here the CDR3 reads CASSYRDEGYGYTF. CDR3 nucleotides: TGTGCCAGCAGTTACCGGGACGAAGGGTATGGCTACACCTTC.

Regarding this clone: Other DNA sequences in this sample translate to the same CDR3. V gene TRBV28 combines with J gene TRBJ1-2; a possible D gene is TRBD1 (6 bases). The germline V and J ends were trimmed by 3 bases and 0 bases, with 11 bases remaining between them. The CDR3 has 15 residues. The germline CDR1 and CDR2 sequences are MDHEN and SYDVKM. CDR3 coding DNA: TGTGCCAGCAGTTTCCTGGGGACACCTAACTATGGCTACACCTTC. Protein product: CASSFLGTPNYGYTF.

The V call is TRBV25-1, the J call TRBJ1-2; a possible D gene is TRBD1 (5 bases). The germline V gene has CDR1 MGHDK and CDR2 SYGVNS. The V end lost 6 bases, the J end lost 3 bases, and 20 bases lay between the germline ends. This CDR3 region has 16 residues. The CDR3 DNA sequence: TGTGCCAGCAGGGAGAACCGGGACGGAGGACACTATGGCTACACCTTC. Amino acid sequence: CASRENRDGGHYGYTF.

Worth noting for this clone: Other DNA sequences in the same sample also yield this CDR3. The chain joins TRBV6-5 to TRBJ1-1, with 7 bases matching TRBD1. Germline V gene sequence: CDR1 MNHEY, CDR2 SVGAGI. Trimming at V came to 6 bases and at J to 1 base, leaving 2 bases not matched to a gene. This CDR3 has 13 residues. The CDR3 sequence is CASRRQGNTEAFF. In nucleotides, the CDR3 is TGTGCCAGCAGAAGACAGGGGAACACTGAAGCTTTCTTT.

V and J are TRBV6-1 and TRBJ1-2; D is perhaps TRBD1 (6 bases). This CDR3 contains 12 residues. Germline CDR1 MNHNS, CDR2 SASEGT. Trimming took off 8 bases at V and 5 bases at J, with 12 bases between the two ends. In nucleotides, the CDR3 is TGTGCCAGCGTACAGGGATATTATGGCTACACCTTC. Translating gives CASVQGYYGYTF.

The gene calls are TRBV12-5 and TRBJ1-2; D is perhaps TRBD1 (5 bases). Germline CDR1 is LGHNT and CDR2 is FRNRAP. The V and J ends lost 4 bases and 1 base respectively, with 13 bases between them. The CDR3 spans 15 residues. The DNA of the CDR3 is TGTGCTAGTGGTTCCCGGGACCCACGTAACTATGGCTACACCTTC. Its translation is CASGSRDPRNYGYTF. Looking up the rest from reference TRBV12-5 and TRBJ1-2 gives the full variable domain: DARVTQTPRHKVTEMGQEVTMRCQPILGHNTVFWYRQTMMQGLELLAYFRNRAPLDDSGMPKDRFSAEMPDATLATLKIQPSEPRDSAVYFCASGSRDPRNYGYTFGSGTRLTVV.

The genes are TRBV7-9 and TRBJ1-4; D might be TRBD1 (6 bases). This CDR3 has 14 amino acids. V was clipped by 5 bases and J by 3 bases, with 10 bases between them. Germline CDR1 reads SEHNR; CDR2 reads FQNEAQ (reference sequence). CDR3 sequence (DNA): TGTGCCAGCAGCAACAGGGCGGCTAATGAAAAACTGTTTTTT. This sequence encodes CASSNRAANEKLFF.

This chain uses TRBV6-4 with TRBJ2-7, with a tentative D call TRBD2 (6 bases). Looked up from germline, CDR1 is MRHNA and CDR2 is SNTAGT. CDR3 length equals 16 residues. V was shortened by 4 bases and J by 7 bases, with 23 bases between the two germline ends. The CDR3, as DNA: TGTGCCAGCAGTGGGGGGGTGCGGGAACCGGAAGGGGAGCAGTACTTC. This encodes CASSGGVREPEGEQYF.

CDR3 region: CASSQPLRTGPGNEQFF. In DNA, the CDR3 is TGCGCCAGCAGCCAACCCTTGAGGACAGGCCCGGGCAATGAGCAGTTCTTC. The V and J genes are TRBV4-1 and TRBJ2-1; TRBD1 matches 7 bases. The germline V gene encodes CDR1 MGHRA and CDR2 YSYEKL. This CDR3 comprises 17 residues. J was trimmed by 6 bases and V by 2 bases; bases with no gene match: 13.

This rearrangement joins TRBV11-3 to TRBJ2-5; D is possibly TRBD1 (6 bases). Per the germline V gene, CDR1 is SGHNT and CDR2 is YENEEA. Trimming stripped 5 bases from V and 5 bases from J, with 15 bases between. The CDR3 has 14 residues. CDR3 residues: CASSHTGSGETQYF. Here the CDR3 DNA reads TGTGCCAGCAGCCATACAGGGTCCGGGGAGACCCAGTACTTC.

V gene TRBV5-4 combines with J gene TRBJ2-1, with D unresolved. The CDR3 consists of 11 residues. Germline V gene lookup returns CDR1 SGHNT and CDR2 YYREEE (reference sequence). Trimming took off 7 bases at V and 14 bases at J, with 16 bases between the two ends. CDR3 protein: CASESGERKFF. CDR3 coding DNA: TGTGCCAGCGAGTCGGGTGAAAGGAAGTTCTTC. The variable domain in full, with the rest retrieved from reference TRBV5-4 and TRBJ2-1, is ETGVTQSPTHLIKTRGQQVTLRCSSQSGHNTVSWYQQALGQGPQFIFQYYREEENGRGNFPPRFSGLQFPNYSSELNVNALELDDSALYLCASESGERKFFGPGTRLTVL.

The gene calls are TRBV7-8 and TRBJ2-3; the D call may be TRBD1 or TRBD2 (5 bases each). This CDR3 has 17 amino acids. Germline CDR1 reads SGHVS; CDR2 reads FQNEAQ. V was cut by 0 bases and J by 6 bases, with 19 bases left in between. CDR3 sequence (DNA): TGTGCCAGCAGCTTAGCAGGCCGGGGACCACCTCGGGATACGCAGTATTTT. Amino acids: CASSLAGRGPPRDTQYF.

This chain joins TRBV5-6 and TRBJ2-7; 11 bases are shared with TRBD1. The CDR3 is made up of 16 amino acids. The J segment lost 4 bases and the V segment lost 0 bases, leaving 6 bases of the junction unmatched. The germline V gene encodes CDR1 SGHDT and CDR2 YYEEEE. The CDR3 region is CASSLGPGTGGYEQYF. The DNA of the CDR3 is TGTGCCAGCAGCTTGGGTCCCGGGACAGGGGGATACGAGCAGTACTTC.

The chain carries TRBV6-5 and TRBJ2-7; 9 nucleotides match TRBD1. Germline V lookup: CDR1 MNHEY, CDR2 SVGAGI. The CDR3 length is 13 residues. The junction had 4 bases not matched to a gene; V was cut back by 5 bases and J by 5 bases. The CDR3 DNA follows: TGTGCCAGCAGTAGGGACAGGGAAGACGAGCAGTACTTC. Protein product: CASSRDREDEQYF.

The rearrangement links TRBV9 to TRBJ1-1; D is unclear. CDR3 length: 15 residues. The V gene's germline CDR1 is SGDLS and CDR2 YYNGEE. V shed 0 bases and J shed 6 bases, with 15 bases lying between them. CDR3 coding DNA: TGTGCCAGCAGCGTAGAACCAGCTCGCTGGGCTGAAGCTTTCTTT. Its protein is CASSVEPARWAEAFF.